This T cell receptor beta chain is from a study of cytomegalovirus exposure and HLA in healthy donors. Study background: Genotyping showed about 80% of over 350 donors falling in the Caucasian-associated ancestry cluster. Findings and limits, study-wide: Researchers reported that three CMV-associated chains were confirmed in vitro as CMV antigen-specific. TCR beta V- and J-gene trimming, according to a later analysis, was linked to a missense DCLRE1C variant.

J gave up 6 bases and V 6 bases, and 5 bases lay outside the gene matches. In germline, CDR1 is SNHLY, CDR2 FYNNEI. The CDR3 is made up of 13 amino acids. About this clone itself: The antigen remains undetermined.

PCR primers comprised 60 Vbeta and 13 Jbeta primers. In the authors' methods: The authors later counted approximately 80 million unique TCR beta chains, 9.5 million to 11 million of them shared. The repertoire was sequenced with immunoSEQ multiplex PCR; TCRdb's copy has only in-frame clones and lacks some. The V and J calls and clone size are taken from that table; D and trimming were inferred from the DNA. The sample lists 55,000 to 90,000 clones; about 80% were seen once. Sequencing was carried out using PBMCs. The clonotype was recovered from a man aged 50-59 years in good health and CMV-seronegative. The rearrangement links TRBV2 to TRBJ1-1; TRBD1 aligns across 9 bases. The CDR3 loop is CASSENRGPEAFF. CDR3 sequence (DNA): TGTGCCAGCAGCGAGAACAGGGGGCCTGAAGCTTTCTTT.